Reported below is one T cell receptor (beta chain). Its antigen remains unidentified. TCRdb re-analysed the RT-PCR reads in MiXCR, keeping a single row per CDR3 protein. The table includes about 570,000 distinct CDR3 sequences, approximately 10% detected once. This sample was taken from a study of response to subunit inactivated influenza vaccine. Study-wide points: Authors suggested each seasonal flu vaccination may recruit only limited numbers of new T cells.

This CDR3 comprises 13 residues. V lost 8 bases and J lost 1; bases outside the gene matches: 5. CDR1 and CDR2 from the germline V gene are SGHRS and YFSETQ. The TCR originated in a man aged 50 to 60 who received an inactivated influenza vaccine. The V and J genes are TRBV5-1 and TRBJ1-1; 7 nucleotides line up with TRBD1. Sequenced here: PBMCs from blood, sampled on the day of vaccination. The CDR3 sequence is CASKTGTNTEAFF. The CDR3 DNA sequence: TGCGCCAGTAAGACAGGGACGAACACTGAAGCTTTCTTT.